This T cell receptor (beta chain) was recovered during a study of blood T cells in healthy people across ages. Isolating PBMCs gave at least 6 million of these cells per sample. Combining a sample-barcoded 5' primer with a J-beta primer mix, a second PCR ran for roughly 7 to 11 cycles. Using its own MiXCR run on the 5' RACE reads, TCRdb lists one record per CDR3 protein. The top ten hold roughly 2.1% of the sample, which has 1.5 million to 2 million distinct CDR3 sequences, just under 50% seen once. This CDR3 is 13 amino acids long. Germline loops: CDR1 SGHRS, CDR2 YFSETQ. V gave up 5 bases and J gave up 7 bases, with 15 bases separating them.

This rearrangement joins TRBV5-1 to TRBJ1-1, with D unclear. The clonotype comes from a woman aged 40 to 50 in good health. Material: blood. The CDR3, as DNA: TGCGCCAGCAGTTCCTTCTCGAACGGTGAAGCTTTCTTT. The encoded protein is CASSSFSNGEAFF.